One sample yielded the 5 T cell receptor beta chains listed below, sequenced in a study of control samples from healthy donors and cancer patients. Some clones are missing from TCRdb's copy, which holds only in-frame ones; the method was immunoSEQ multiplex PCR. Of more than 95,000 clones listed, over 75% are singletons. The sample was PBMCs. These receptors were collected from a woman in her fifties or sixties with colorectal cancer.

The chain recombines TRBV28 with TRBJ1-1; D is uncertain. The CDR3 sequence is 14 residues long. Germline V lookup: CDR1 MDHEN, CDR2 SYDVKM. V was trimmed by 2 bases and J by 4 bases, leaving 11 bases between them. CDR3 in DNA: TGTGCCAGCAGTTTAATTAGGGTTCCCACTGAAGCTTTCTTT. It codes for CASSLIRVPTEAFF.

The chain links TRBV7-3 to TRBJ2-2; tentatively, D is TRBD1 or TRBD2 (5 bases each). V lost 1 base and J 6 bases, leaving 18 bases between the germline ends. The CDR3 runs to 17 residues. CDR1 SGHTA and CDR2 FQGTGA come from the germline V gene. CDR3 protein: CASSLIGGARKAGELFF. The CDR3 DNA is TGTGCCAGCAGCTTAATTGGGGGAGCCCGTAAGGCCGGGGAGCTGTTTTTT. The full variable domain, its missing parts supplied by reference TRBV7-3 and TRBJ2-2, is GAGVSQTPSNKVTEKGKYVELRCDPISGHTALYWYRQSLGQGPEFLIYFQGTGAADDSGLPNDRFFAVRPEGSVSTLKIQRTERGDSAVYLCASSLIGGARKAGELFFGEGSRLTVL.

The gene calls are TRBV30 and TRBJ1-2; D unresolved. The germline V gene has CDR1 GTSNPN and CDR2 SVGIG (reference sequence). There are 13 residues in the CDR3. The V end lost 4 bases, the J end lost 4 bases, and 13 bases lay between the germline ends. The CDR3: CAWTRHPGYGYTF. DNA of the CDR3: TGTGCCTGGACCCGACACCCTGGCTATGGCTACACCTTC.

V gene TRBV28 combines with J gene TRBJ2-5; weak D call: TRBD2 (5 bases). Trimming removed 8 bases at V and 5 bases at J, with 15 bases between. The length of the CDR3 is 13 residues. Germline CDR1 and CDR2: MDHEN and SYDVKM. CDR3 bases: TGTGCCAGCCACATCCCCCCGGGGGAGACCCAGTACTTC. As protein: CASHIPPGETQYF.

V is TRBV5-1 and J is TRBJ2-1; perhaps TRBD1 as D (6 bases). Germline values: CDR1 SGHRS, CDR2 YFSETQ. The V gene lost 0 bases and the J gene lost 7 bases, with 14 bases spanning the gap. This CDR3 has 15 amino acids. The CDR3 loop is CASSLDQGTGNEQFF. In DNA form, the CDR3 reads TGCGCCAGCAGCTTGGATCAGGGAACAGGGAATGAGCAGTTCTTC. Full variable domain (rest looked up from reference TRBV5-1 and TRBJ2-1): KAGVTQTPRYLIKTRGQQVTLSCSPISGHRSVSWYQQTPGQGLQFLFEYFSETQRNKGNFPGRFSGRQFSNSRSEMNVSTLELGDSALYLCASSLDQGTGNEQFFGPGTRLTVL.